A selection of T cell receptor beta chains follows, all from one sample in a study of T cell responses to AZD1222 COVID-19 vaccine. Profiling relied on immunoSEQ multiplex PCR, and the TCRdb table lists in-frame clones only, not all of them. The sample has approximately 200,000 clones, 85% to 95% seen once; the top ten hold about 1%. Sequences were derived from peripheral blood, sampled 28 days after the second AZD1222 dose. Receptor source: an adult who received the AZD1222 COVID-19 vaccine. The CDR3 runs from the conserved cysteine through the conserved F or W. The D gene is left open where the match is weak. Size is stated for part of the rows, as once, few or many counts, or as a class when the clone is expanded.

>.|.|TRBV5-1|TRBJ2-1
TGCGCCAGCAGCTTGGTTCTGGCAGAAAAATACAATGAGCAGTTCTTC
CASSLVLAEKYNEQFF
>.|.|TRBV19|TRBJ2-1
TGTGCCAGCAAGCCCCCACAATACAATGAGCAGTTCTTC
CASKPPQYNEQFF
>few|.|TRBV29-1|TRBJ1-3
TGCAGCGTTCAGGGACCCTCTGGAAACACCATATATTTT
CSVQGPSGNTIYF
>.|.|TRBV12-5|TRBJ1-6
TGTGCTAGTGGTCTACAGGGCTATAATTCACCCCTCCACTTT
CASGLQGYNSPLHF
>.|TRBD1|TRBV20-1|TRBJ1-2
TGCAGTGCTAGTGGGGACAGCGCCTATGGCTACACCTTC
CSASGDSAYGYTF
>.|.|TRBV25-1|TRBJ1-6
TGTGCCAGCAGTCACCCAGGGAGGGATTCACCCCTCCACTTT
CASSHPGRDSPLHF
>.|.|TRBV6-6|TRBJ1-1
TGTGCCAGCAGTCCACCGACGGTCCACACTGAAGCTTTCTTT
CASSPPTVHTEAFF
>.|.|TRBV3-1/TRBV3-2|TRBJ1-6
TGTGCCAGCAGCCGTGGGACGGCAGGAACACCCCTCCACTTT
CASSRGTAGTPLHF
>.|TRBD1|TRBV5-6|TRBJ1-2
TGTGCCAGCAGCTACGGATGGACAGGCACACTAAGTGATGGCTACACCTTC
CASSYGWTGTLSDGYTF
>few|.|TRBV30|TRBJ1-1
TGTGCCTGGAAACTTCAAGTGACTGAAGCTTTCTTT
CAWKLQVTEAFF
>.|.|TRBV5-1|TRBJ1-4
TGCGCCAGCAGCTTGGAGCAGGGGTATGAAAAACTGTTTTTT
CASSLEQGYEKLFF
>.|.|TRBV6-5|TRBJ1-1
TGTGCCAGCAGTTACGATTGGCGTGGGAACACTGAAGCTTTCTTT
CASSYDWRGNTEAFF
>.|.|TRBV9|TRBJ2-2
TGTGCCAGCAGCGTAGATTATACTTGGGCCGGGGAGCTGTTTTTT
CASSVDYTWAGELFF
>.|.|TRBV19|TRBJ1-5
TGTGCCAGTAGTCATGCCCTCGGTAACAGGGTCGCAGGCAATCAGCCCCAGCATTTT
CASSHALGNRVAGNQPQHF
>.|.|TRBV19|TRBJ2-7
TGTGCCAGTAGTACCCTCCCCCGGATGGCGGTCTCCTACGAGCAGTACTTC
CASSTLPRMAVSYEQYF
>.|TRBD1|TRBV29-1|TRBJ1-2
TGCAGCGTCGCGGGACAGCAGAACTATGGCTACACCTTC
CSVAGQQNYGYTF